What follows are 19 T cell receptor beta chains derived from one specimen sequenced in a study of shared clonotypes between healthy human individuals. Only in-frame clones appear in the TCRdb table, and some are missing; sequencing was by immunoSEQ multiplex PCR. The sample has roughly 550,000 clones, 95% to 96% seen once. Naive CD8 populations comprised CD45RO-negative cells positively selected for CCR7, excluding terminally differentiated effector memory CD45RA+ cells. Specimen: naive CD8+ T cells sorted from blood. Receptors originate from a woman in her 30s in good health.

The chain couples TRBV14 to TRBJ2-1, with 15 bases aligning to TRBD2. The V and J ends lost 0 bases and 1 base, in that order; junction bases with no gene match: 13. From germline, CDR1 is SGHDN and CDR2 FVKESK. The CDR3 is made up of 22 amino acids. CDR3 bases: TGTGCCAGCAGCCAAGATTTATATATGGGACTAGCGGGAGGTCCGTCCTACAATGAGCAGTTCTTC. Amino acid sequence: CASSQDLYMGLAGGPSYNEQFF.

This clone has only one observation. The V call is TRBV28, the J call TRBJ2-2; tentative D call: TRBD1 (5 bases). The CDR3 spans 15 residues. The germline V gene encodes CDR1 MDHEN and CDR2 SYDVKM. The ends were cut back, 7 bases at V and 0 bases at J, with 12 bases in the middle. CDR3 DNA sequence: TGTGCCAGCATTCTCGGACACTCGAACACCGGGGAGCTGTTTTTT. Protein: CASILGHSNTGELFF.

The V gene is TRBV7-9, the J gene TRBJ2-5, with D perhaps assigned TRBD1 or TRBD2 (5 bases each). This CDR3 has 14 amino acids. The germline V gene has CDR1 SEHNR and CDR2 FQNEAQ (reference sequence). V was shortened by 4 bases and J by 4 bases, with 13 bases between the two germline ends. The CDR3 nucleotides are TGTGCCAGCAGCTCGGGACGAGAAGGAGAGACCCAGTACTTC. This translates into CASSSGREGETQYF.

In this sample, this clone turned up a few times. The chain uses TRBV12-5 and TRBJ2-1, with TRBD2 as a possible D gene (5 bases). This CDR3 has 13 residues. V dropped 6 bases and J dropped 4 bases, with 10 bases sitting between them. In germline, CDR1 is LGHNT, CDR2 FRNRAP. Here the CDR3 reads CASGLTRYNEQFF. CDR3 nucleotide sequence: TGTGCTAGTGGCCTCACTAGGTACAATGAGCAGTTCTTC. Filled out from reference TRBV12-5 and TRBJ2-1, the complete variable domain reads DARVTQTPRHKVTEMGQEVTMRCQPILGHNTVFWYRQTMMQGLELLAYFRNRAPLDDSGMPKDRFSAEMPDATLATLKIQPSEPRDSAVYFCASGLTRYNEQFFGPGTRLTVL.

V gene TRBV5-6 combines with J gene TRBJ1-5; TRBD1 might be the D (5 bases). Germline CDR1 and CDR2: SGHDT and YYEEEE. Trimming took 1 base from V and 2 from J, leaving 10 bases between them. CDR3 length: 15 amino acids. CDR3 loop: CASSLQGSRNQPQHF. In DNA form, the CDR3 reads TGTGCCAGCAGCTTGCAGGGTTCGCGCAATCAGCCCCAGCATTTT. The complete variable domain, with remaining parts taken from reference TRBV5-6 and TRBJ1-5, reads DAGVTQSPTHLIKTRGQQVTLRCSPKSGHDTVSWYQQALGQGPQFIFQYYEEEERQRGNFPDRFSGHQFPNYSSELNVNALLLGDSALYLCASSLQGSRNQPQHFGDGTRLSIL.

The gene calls are TRBV7-9 and TRBJ1-4; D might be TRBD1 (5 bases). Between the trimmed V and J ends, which lost 8 bases and 6 bases, there was a span of 10 bases. Germline V gives CDR1 SEHNR, CDR2 FQNEAQ (reference sequence). This CDR3 is 12 amino acids long. The CDR3, as DNA: TGTGCCAGCGGCGGGACCTATGAAAAACTGTTTTTT. Its protein is CASGGTYEKLFF.

With regard to this clone: Other DNA variants within this sample encode the same CDR3. The chain is built from TRBV27 and TRBJ2-1; D is tentatively TRBD1 or TRBD2 (5 bases each). CDR1 is MNHEY and CDR2 is SMNVEV in the germline V gene (reference sequence). Trimming cost V 4 bases and J 10 bases, with 8 bases left between them. The CDR3 spans 11 residues. The CDR3 loop is CASSYGGEQFF. Here the CDR3 DNA reads TGTGCCAGCAGTTATGGGGGAGAGCAGTTCTTC.

This clone came up once. The chain links TRBV7-8 to TRBJ2-7; D perhaps matches TRBD2 (6 bases). The CDR3 is 16 amino acids. V lost 0 bases, J lost 4 bases, and 16 bases lay in between. Germline loops: CDR1 SGHVS, CDR2 FQNEAQ. The CDR3 spells CASSLAGRDVKYEQYF. CDR3 coding DNA: TGTGCCAGCAGCTTAGCGGGGCGGGATGTGAAGTACGAGCAGTACTTC.

The rearrangement uses TRBV7-2 and TRBJ2-7; 8 bases map to TRBD2. CDR1 SGHTA and CDR2 FQGNSA come from the germline V gene. This CDR3 spans 16 amino acids. J gave up 3 bases and V 3 bases, and 10 bases lay outside the gene matches. The CDR3 region is CASSFLKSGRVYEQYF. The CDR3 nucleotides read TGTGCCAGCAGCTTCCTTAAGTCCGGGAGGGTCTACGAGCAGTACTTC.

This clone was found once. V gene TRBV27 combines with J gene TRBJ2-7; 11 bases line up with TRBD1. This CDR3 region has 15 residues. V dropped 6 bases and J dropped 2; count of bases not matched to a gene: 6. Germline V gene lookup returns CDR1 MNHEY and CDR2 SMNVEV (reference sequence). The CDR3 loop is CASSPGTGGPYEQYF. CDR3 bases: TGTGCCAGCAGCCCCGGGACAGGGGGACCCTACGAGCAGTACTTC.

V gene TRBV13 combines with J gene TRBJ2-2, with 7 bases aligning to TRBD2. The CDR3 has 15 amino acids. Germline V gives CDR1 PRHDT, CDR2 FYEKMQ (reference sequence). Trimming at V came to 0 bases and at J to 6 bases, leaving 4 bases not matched to a gene. The DNA for the CDR3 is TGTGCCAGCAGCTTAGGCGGGAGGTCGTCCGGGGAGCTGTTTTTT. This sequence encodes CASSLGGRSSGELFF.

CDR3 nucleotide sequence: TGTGCCAGCAGCTTAACGGGAGGAGGGTACGAGCAGTACTTC. This sequence encodes CASSLTGGGYEQYF. This chain links TRBV13 with TRBJ2-7; TRBD2 matches 7 bases. Per germline, CDR1 PRHDT and CDR2 FYEKMQ (reference sequence). Losses at the gene ends were 2 bases for V and 4 bases for J; bases not matched to a gene: 5. The CDR3 extends over 14 amino acids.

This rearrangement joins TRBV28 to TRBJ2-7; TRBD1 might be the D (6 bases). Trimming cost V 5 bases and J 0 bases, with 17 bases left between them. The germline gives CDR1 MDHEN, CDR2 SYDVKM. The CDR3 is made up of 16 amino acids. This CDR3 reads CASSPRGAGASYEQYF. Here the CDR3 DNA reads TGTGCCAGCAGTCCCAGGGGAGCAGGGGCCTCCTACGAGCAGTACTTC.

This sequence joins TRBV28 and TRBJ2-5; no definite D call. Trimming took 3 bases from V and 1 from J, leaving 6 bases between them. The CDR3 is 13 residues long. From germline, CDR1 is MDHEN and CDR2 SYDVKM. CDR3 protein: CASSFFGQETQYF. CDR3 bases: TGTGCCAGCAGTTTTTTTGGCCAAGAGACCCAGTACTTC.

V is TRBV5-1 and J is TRBJ1-1; D remains unclear. Germline V gives CDR1 SGHRS, CDR2 YFSETQ. V lost 1 base and J lost 1, with 8 bases in between. The CDR3 length is 14 residues. CDR3: CASSLSGENTEAFF. The CDR3 DNA reads as TGCGCCAGCAGCTTGTCGGGCGAGAACACTGAAGCTTTCTTT.

CDR3 protein: CASSHDRGAGTDTQYF. CDR3 DNA: TGTGCCAGCAGTCATGACAGGGGTGCGGGCACAGATACGCAGTATTTT. The J gene is TRBJ2-3, the V gene TRBV28; 8 bases map to TRBD1. The CDR3 length is 16 residues. Trimming took 5 bases from V and 1 from J; bases not matched to a gene: 8. Germline CDR1 MDHEN, CDR2 SYDVKM.

This rearrangement joins TRBV9 to TRBJ1-5, with TRBD1 as a possible D gene (5 bases). The V end lost 0 bases, the J end lost 6 bases, and 13 bases lay between the germline ends. The CDR3 runs 15 residues. In germline, CDR1 is SGDLS, CDR2 YYNGEE. The CDR3 sequence: CASSVGSGASQPQHF. The CDR3 bases are TGTGCCAGCAGCGTAGGATCCGGGGCGAGTCAGCCCCAGCATTTT.

The CDR3 reads CAWNGPGLERTTYNEQFF. As DNA, the CDR3 is TGTGCCTGGAATGGACCGGGGTTGGAGCGCACAACCTACAATGAGCAGTTCTTC. V usage is TRBV30 and J usage is TRBJ2-1, with a possible D match to TRBD2 (5 bases). The CDR3 sequence is 18 residues long. Germline-derived CDR1 and CDR2 are GTSNPN and SVGIG (reference sequence). The germline V and J ends were trimmed by 4 bases and 2 bases, with 24 bases remaining between them.

The chain has TRBV29-1 and TRBJ1-3; 10 nucleotides line up with TRBD1. The CDR3 spans 15 residues. The J segment lost 6 bases and the V segment lost 6 bases, leaving 11 bases of the junction unmatched. Germline CDR1 SQVTM, CDR2 ANQGSEA. CDR3 sequence reads: CSVAGTGASSNTIYF. CDR3 nucleotides: TGCAGCGTAGCCGGGACAGGGGCTTCTTCAAACACCATATATTTT.